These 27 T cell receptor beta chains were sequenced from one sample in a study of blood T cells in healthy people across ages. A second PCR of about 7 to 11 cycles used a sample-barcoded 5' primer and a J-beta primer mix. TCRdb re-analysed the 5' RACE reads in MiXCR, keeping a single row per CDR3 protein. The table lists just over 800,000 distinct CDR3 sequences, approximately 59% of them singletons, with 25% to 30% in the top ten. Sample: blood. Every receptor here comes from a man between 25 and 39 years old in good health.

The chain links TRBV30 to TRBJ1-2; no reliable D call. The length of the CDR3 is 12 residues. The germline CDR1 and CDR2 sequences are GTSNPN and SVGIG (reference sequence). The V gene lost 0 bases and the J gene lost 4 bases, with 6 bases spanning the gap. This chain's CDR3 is CAWSVGFYGYTF. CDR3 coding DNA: TGTGCCTGGAGTGTAGGCTTCTATGGCTACACCTTC.

The DNA for the CDR3 is TGTGCCAGCAGTTCACAGACCTCTATCCTCTCTGGAAACACCATATATTTT. Translation gives CASSSQTSILSGNTIYF. The chain is built from TRBV28 and TRBJ1-3; D call uncertain. The CDR3 totals 17 residues. Germline-derived CDR1 and CDR2 are MDHEN and SYDVKM. V shed 4 bases and J shed 0 bases, with 16 bases lying between them.

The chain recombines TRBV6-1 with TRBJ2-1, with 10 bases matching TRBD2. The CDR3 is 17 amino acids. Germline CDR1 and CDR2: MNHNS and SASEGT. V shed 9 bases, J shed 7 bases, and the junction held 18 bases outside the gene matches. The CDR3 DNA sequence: TGTGCCAGAAGTCCCCAGGGAGCGGGGGGGCTTCGGAATGAGCAGTTCTTC. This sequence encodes CARSPQGAGGLRNEQFF.

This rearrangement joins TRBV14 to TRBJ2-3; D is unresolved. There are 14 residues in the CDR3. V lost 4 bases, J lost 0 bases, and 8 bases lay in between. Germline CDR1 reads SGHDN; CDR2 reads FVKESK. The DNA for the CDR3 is TGTGCCAGCAGCCGGGCGGCCAGCACAGATACGCAGTATTTT. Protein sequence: CASSRAASTDTQYF.

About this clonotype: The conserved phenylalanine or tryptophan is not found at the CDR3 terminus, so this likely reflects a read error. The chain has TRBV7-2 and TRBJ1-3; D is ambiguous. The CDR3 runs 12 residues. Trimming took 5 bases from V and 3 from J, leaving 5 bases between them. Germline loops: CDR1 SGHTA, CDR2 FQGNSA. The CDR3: CASSPDGNTIYL. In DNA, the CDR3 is TGTGCCAGCAGCCCCGATGGAAACACCATATATCTT.

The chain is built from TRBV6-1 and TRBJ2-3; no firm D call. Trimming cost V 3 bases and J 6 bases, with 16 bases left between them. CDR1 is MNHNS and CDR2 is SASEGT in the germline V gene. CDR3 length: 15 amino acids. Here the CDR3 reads CASSDRLTTVDTQYF. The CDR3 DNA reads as TGTGCCAGCAGTGACAGACTTACGACTGTGGATACGCAGTATTTT.

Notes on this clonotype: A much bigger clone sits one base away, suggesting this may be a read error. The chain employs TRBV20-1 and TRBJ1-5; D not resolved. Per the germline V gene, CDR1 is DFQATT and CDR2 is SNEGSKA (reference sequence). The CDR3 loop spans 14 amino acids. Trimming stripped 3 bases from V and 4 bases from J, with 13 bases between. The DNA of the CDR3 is TGCAGTGCTAGTTGGACGGGAGGTAATCAGCCCCAGCATTTT. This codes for CSASWTGGNQPQHF.

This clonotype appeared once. The CDR3 loop reads CASSHTAVDRDQFF. Here the CDR3 DNA reads TGTGCCAGCAGCCATACGGCAGTCGACAGAGACCAGTTCTTC. The chain links TRBV6-5 to TRBJ2-1; TRBD1 is a possible D gene (5 bases). Germline CDR1 is MNHEY and CDR2 is SVGAGI. V shed 6 bases and J shed 13 bases, with 22 bases lying between them. This CDR3 spans 14 amino acids.

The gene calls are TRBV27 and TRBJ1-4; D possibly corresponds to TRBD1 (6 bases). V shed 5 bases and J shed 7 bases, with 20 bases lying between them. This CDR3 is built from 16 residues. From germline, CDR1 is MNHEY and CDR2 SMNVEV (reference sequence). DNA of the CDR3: TGTGCCAGCAGTCGCCAGGGGTGGTACCAACTTGAAAAACTGTTTTTT. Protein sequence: CASSRQGWYQLEKLFF.

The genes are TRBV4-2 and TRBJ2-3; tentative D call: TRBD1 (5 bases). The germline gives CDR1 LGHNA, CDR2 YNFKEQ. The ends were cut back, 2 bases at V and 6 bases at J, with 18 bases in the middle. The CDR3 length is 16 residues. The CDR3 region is CASSQPGGAPSDTQYF. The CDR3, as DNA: TGTGCCAGCAGCCAACCCGGTGGGGCCCCTTCTGATACGCAGTATTTT.

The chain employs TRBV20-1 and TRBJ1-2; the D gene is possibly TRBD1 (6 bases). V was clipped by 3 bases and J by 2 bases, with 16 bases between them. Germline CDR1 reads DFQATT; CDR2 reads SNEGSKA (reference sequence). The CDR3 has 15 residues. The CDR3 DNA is TGCAGTGCTAGCCCACCCCCAGGGGCGAACTATGGCTACACCTTC. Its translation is CSASPPPGANYGYTF.

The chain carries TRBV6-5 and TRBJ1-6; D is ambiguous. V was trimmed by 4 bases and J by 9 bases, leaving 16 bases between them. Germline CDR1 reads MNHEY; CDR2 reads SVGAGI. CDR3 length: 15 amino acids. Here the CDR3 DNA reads TGTGCCAGCAGTTGGACCCTGGAGGGTTTTTCACCCCTCCACTTT. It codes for CASSWTLEGFSPLHF.

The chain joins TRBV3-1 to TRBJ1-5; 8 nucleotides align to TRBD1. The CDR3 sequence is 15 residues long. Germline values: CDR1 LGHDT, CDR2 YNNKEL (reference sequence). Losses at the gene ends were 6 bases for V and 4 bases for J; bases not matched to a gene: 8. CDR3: CASSHLRQGNQPQHF. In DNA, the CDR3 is TGTGCCAGCAGTCATCTACGACAGGGGAATCAGCCCCAGCATTTT.

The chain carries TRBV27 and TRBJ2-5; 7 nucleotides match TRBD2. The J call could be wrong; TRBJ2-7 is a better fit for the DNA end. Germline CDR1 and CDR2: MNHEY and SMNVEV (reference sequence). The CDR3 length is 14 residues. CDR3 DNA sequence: TGTGCCAGCAGTTTCGGGGGGAGTACCTACGAGCAGTACTTC. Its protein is CASSFGGSTYEQYF.

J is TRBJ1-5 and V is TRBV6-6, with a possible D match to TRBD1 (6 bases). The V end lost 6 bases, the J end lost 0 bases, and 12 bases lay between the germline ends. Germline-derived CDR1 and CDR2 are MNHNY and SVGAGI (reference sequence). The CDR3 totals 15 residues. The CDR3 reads CASRQRTDSNQPQHF. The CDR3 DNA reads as TGTGCCAGCAGACAACGGACAGATAGCAATCAGCCCCAGCATTTT.

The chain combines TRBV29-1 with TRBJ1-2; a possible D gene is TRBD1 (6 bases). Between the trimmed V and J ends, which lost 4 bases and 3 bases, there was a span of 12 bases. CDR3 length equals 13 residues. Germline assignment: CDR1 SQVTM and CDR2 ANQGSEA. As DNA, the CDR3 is TGCAGCGTTGCGGCAGGGGAATACTATGGCTACACCTTC. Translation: CSVAAGEYYGYTF. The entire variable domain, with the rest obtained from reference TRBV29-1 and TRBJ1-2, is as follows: SAVISQKPSRDICQRGTSLTIQCQVDSQVTMMFWYRQQPGQSLTLIATANQGSEATYESGFVIDKFPISRPNLTFSTLTVSNMSPEDSSIYLCSVAAGEYYGYTFGSGTRLTVV.

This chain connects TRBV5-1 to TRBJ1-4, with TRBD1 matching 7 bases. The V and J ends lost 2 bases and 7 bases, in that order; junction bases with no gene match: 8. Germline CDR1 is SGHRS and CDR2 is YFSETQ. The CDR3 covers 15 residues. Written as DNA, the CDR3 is TGCGCCAGCAGCTTACAGGGGCTGGAGGGTGAAAAACTGTTTTTT. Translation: CASSLQGLEGEKLFF.

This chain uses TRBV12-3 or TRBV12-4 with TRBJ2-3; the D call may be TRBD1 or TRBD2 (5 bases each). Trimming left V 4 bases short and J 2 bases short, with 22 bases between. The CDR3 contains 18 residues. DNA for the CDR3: TGTGCCAGCAGTTCCCCCCGGGGCCCCGAAAAAGACACAGATACGCAGTATTTT. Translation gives CASSSPRGPEKDTDTQYF.

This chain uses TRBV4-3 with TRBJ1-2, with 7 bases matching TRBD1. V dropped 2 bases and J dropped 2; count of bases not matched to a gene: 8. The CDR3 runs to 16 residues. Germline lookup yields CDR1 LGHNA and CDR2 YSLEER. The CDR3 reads CASSQNRQGANYGYTF. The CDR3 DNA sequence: TGCGCCAGCAGCCAAAACCGACAGGGAGCAAACTATGGCTACACCTTC.

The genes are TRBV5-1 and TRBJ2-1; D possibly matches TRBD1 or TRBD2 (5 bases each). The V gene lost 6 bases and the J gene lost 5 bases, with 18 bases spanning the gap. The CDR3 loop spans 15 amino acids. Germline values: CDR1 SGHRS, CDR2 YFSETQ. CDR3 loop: CASIPVPGPNNEQFF. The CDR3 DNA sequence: TGCGCCAGCATCCCTGTTCCGGGGCCCAACAATGAGCAGTTCTTC.

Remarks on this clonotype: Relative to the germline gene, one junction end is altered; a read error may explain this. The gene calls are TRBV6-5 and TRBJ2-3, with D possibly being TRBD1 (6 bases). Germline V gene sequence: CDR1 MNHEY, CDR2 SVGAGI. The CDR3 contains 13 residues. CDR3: CASKRGFADTQSF. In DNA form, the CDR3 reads TGTGCCAGCAAGAGGGGGTTCGCGGATACGCAGTCTTTT.

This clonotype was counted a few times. The CDR3: CASSSPSSEQYF. CDR3 coding DNA: TGTGCCAGCAGTTCGCCGTCCAGCGAGCAGTACTTC. The chain is built from TRBV28 and TRBJ2-4; D call uncertain. The J call is uncertain, as TRBJ2-7 better fits the DNA end. CDR1 is MDHEN and CDR2 is SYDVKM in the germline V gene. The CDR3 is 12 residues long.

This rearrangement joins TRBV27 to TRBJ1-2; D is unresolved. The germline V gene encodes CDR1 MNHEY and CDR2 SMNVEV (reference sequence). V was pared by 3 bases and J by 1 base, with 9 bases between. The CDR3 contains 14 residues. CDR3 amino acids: CASSFSGINYGYTF. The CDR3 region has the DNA TGTGCCAGCAGTTTTTCCGGGATTAACTATGGCTACACCTTC.

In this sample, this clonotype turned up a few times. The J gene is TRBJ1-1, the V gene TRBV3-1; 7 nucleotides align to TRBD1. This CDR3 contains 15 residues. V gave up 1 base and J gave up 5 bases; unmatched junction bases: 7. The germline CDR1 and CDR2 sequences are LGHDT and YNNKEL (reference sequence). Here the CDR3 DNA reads TGTGCCAGCAGCCAAGTTACAGGGGTAAAAACTGAAGCTTTCTTT. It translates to CASSQVTGVKTEAFF.

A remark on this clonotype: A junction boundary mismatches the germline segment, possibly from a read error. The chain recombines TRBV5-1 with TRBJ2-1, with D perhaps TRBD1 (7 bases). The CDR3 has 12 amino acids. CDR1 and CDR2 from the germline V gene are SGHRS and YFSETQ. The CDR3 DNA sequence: TGCGCCAGCAGCTCCCAGGGGGGAGAGCGGTTCTTC. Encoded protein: CASSSQGGERFF.

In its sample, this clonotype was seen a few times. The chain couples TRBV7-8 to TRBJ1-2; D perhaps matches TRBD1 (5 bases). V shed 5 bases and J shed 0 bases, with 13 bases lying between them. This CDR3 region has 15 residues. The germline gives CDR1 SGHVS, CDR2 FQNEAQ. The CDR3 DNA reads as TGTGCCAGCAGCCCAGGGAGGGTGGCTAACTATGGCTACACCTTC. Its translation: CASSPGRVANYGYTF.

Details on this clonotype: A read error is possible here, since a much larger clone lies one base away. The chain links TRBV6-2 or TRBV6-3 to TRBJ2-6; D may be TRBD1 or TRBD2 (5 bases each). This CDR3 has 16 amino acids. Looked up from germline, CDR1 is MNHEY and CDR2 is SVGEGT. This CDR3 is CASSHSGSSGADVLTF. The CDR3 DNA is TGTGCCAGCTCCCACTCGGGGAGCTCTGGGGCCGACGTCCTGACTTTC.